This entry is about one T cell receptor (beta chain). The same CDR3 is also encoded by other DNA sequences in this sample. The data are from a study of blood T cell repertoires in COVID-19. About the research overall: Acute and convalescent COVID-19 samples came from the United States, Italy and Spain. From T cells, B-cell-depleted T cells, or PBMCs came the material, which was cDNA or gDNA.

Original handling: Estimation of nucleated cell counts was performed using reference gene primer amplification. TCRdb keeps only in-frame clones here, not all; method: immunoSEQ multiplex PCR. Clone size and V and J calls were adopted from that table, with D and trimming inferred from the DNA. Here the sample spans 70,000 or so clones, over 70% being singletons. Looked up from germline, CDR1 is MNHEY and CDR2 is SVGAGI. The CDR3 extends over 15 amino acids. V was shortened by 2 bases and J by 6 bases, with 14 bases between the two germline ends. Sequencing was performed on peripheral blood. The sequence derives from a woman between 70 and 85 years old with acute or convalescent COVID-19. This sequence joins TRBV6-5 and TRBJ2-1; a possible D gene is TRBD1 (7 bases). As DNA, the CDR3 is TGTGCCAGCAGTTACCGGGCAGGGGGGCTCAATGAGCAGTTCTTC. Its protein is CASSYRAGGLNEQFF.